A single sample is the source of the 25 T cell receptor beta chains below, sequenced in a study of regulatory T cells in long-lasting Graves disease. Specified time point: newly diagnosed GD, antithyroid drugs for less than 3 months. RNA isolated from PBMCs was used to make the TCR library. TCR beta libraries were built with iRepertoire HTBI primers and Arm-PCR of CDR3 regions. TCRdb reprocessed the multiplex PCR reads via MiXCR and lists one record per CDR3 protein. This sample yields around 480,000 distinct CDR3 sequences, of which around 15% are seen a single time; less than 15% belongs to the top ten. This sample also appeared in a second study, on T cells in Graves' hyperthyroidism and ophthalmopathy.

Source: peripheral blood mononuclear cells (PBMCs), taken at new diagnosis, from a patient treated with antithyroid drugs. These receptors originate from a man between 35 and 55 years old with Graves disease.

This clonotype has at least ten counts. The V call is TRBV28, the J call TRBJ2-2; TRBD2 is a possible D gene (7 bases). The CDR3 covers 16 residues. Trimming removed 5 bases at V and 2 bases at J, with 15 bases between. Germline lookup yields CDR1 MDHEN and CDR2 SYDVKM. The CDR3 loop is CASSPAGAVNTGELFF. CDR3 in DNA: TGTGCCAGCAGTCCCGCGGGGGCGGTCAACACCGGGGAGCTGTTTTTT.

With respect to this clonotype: A read error may explain this, as a much larger clone is one base away. This rearrangement joins TRBV20-1 to TRBJ2-7, with D perhaps matching TRBD1 (7 bases). The germline CDR1 and CDR2 sequences are DFQATT and SNEGSKA (reference sequence). The CDR3 is 11 amino acids. Deletions cut 2 bases from V and 6 bases from J, with 8 bases between. The CDR3: CSARQGGEQYF. The CDR3 bases are TGCAGTGCTAGACAGGGGGGCGAGCAGTACTTC.

A few counts support this clonotype. The CDR3 is CASSHGLPQILEQYF. CDR3 DNA sequence: TGTGCCAGCAGCCACGGACTTCCCCAGATTCTCGAGCAGTACTTC. The chain employs TRBV7-9 and TRBJ2-7; weak D call: TRBD2 (5 bases). V was cut by 5 bases and J by 6 bases, with 20 bases left in between. Germline CDR1 and CDR2: SEHNR and FQNEAQ (reference sequence). This CDR3 is 15 amino acids long.

This clonotype has a count of ten or more. The chain recombines TRBV27 with TRBJ2-1; 10 nucleotides align to TRBD1. Germline-derived CDR1 and CDR2 are MNHEY and SMNVEV (reference sequence). The CDR3 covers 16 residues. V shed 5 bases and J 2 bases; nucleotides not matched to a gene: 6. This CDR3 reads CASSGPGQGTYNEQFF. In nucleotides, the CDR3 is TGTGCCAGCAGTGGACCGGGACAGGGGACCTACAATGAGCAGTTCTTC.

This chain joins TRBV10-3 and TRBJ2-1; 12 positions agree with TRBD2. Germline CDR1 and CDR2: ENHRY and SYGVKD. The CDR3 sequence is 17 residues long. V was pared by 6 bases and J by 4 bases, with 10 bases of the junction left unmatched. For the CDR3, the DNA is TGTGCCATCAGCCCGACTAGCGGGAGAAGGGGATACAATGAGCAGTTCTTC. It is translated as CAISPTSGRRGYNEQFF.

This clonotype was detected many times. This chain links TRBV20-1 with TRBJ2-7; D remains ambiguous. CDR1 is DFQATT and CDR2 is SNEGSKA in the germline V gene (reference sequence). The CDR3 is made up of 14 amino acids. Trimming removed 0 bases from V and 2 bases from J, with 11 bases in between. The CDR3 loop is CSARDVRSAYEQYF. For the CDR3, the DNA is TGCAGTGCTAGAGATGTTCGAAGCGCCTACGAGCAGTACTTC.

This clonotype was seen a handful of times. The chain joins TRBV7-9 to TRBJ1-3, with unresolved D. Germline V gene data show CDR1 as SEHNR and CDR2 as FQNEAQ (reference sequence). V lost 5 bases and J lost 4, with 9 bases in between. The CDR3 has 13 residues. For the CDR3, the DNA is TGTGCCAGCAGCAAGATACAGGGAAACACCATATATTTT. As protein: CASSKIQGNTIYF.

As regards this clonotype: One junction end disagrees with the germline gene, perhaps due to a read error. V and J are TRBV12-3 or TRBV12-4 and TRBJ2-2; D unclear. The CDR3 covers 13 residues. The CDR3, as DNA: TGCGCCAGCAGAACAGTAAACACCGGGGAGCTGTTTTTT. Translated, it gives CASRTVNTGELFF.

Ten or more counts support this clonotype. The V gene is TRBV2, the J gene TRBJ2-5; D is possibly TRBD2 (5 bases). There are 11 residues in the CDR3. CDR1 and CDR2 (germline): SNHLY, FYNNEI. Trimming cost V 8 bases and J 4 bases, with 8 bases left between them. CDR3 in amino acids: CASGEGETQYF. CDR3 DNA sequence: TGTGCCAGCGGAGAGGGAGAGACCCAGTACTTC.

This clonotype was recorded at least ten times. The CDR3 coding sequence is TGTGCCAGCACGGACAGGGTAGGGACCATATATTTT. It yields the protein CASTDRVGTIYF. The chain combines TRBV2 with TRBJ1-3, with TRBD1 matching 8 bases. This CDR3 is 12 amino acids long. Unmatched junction bases numbered 6, after V lost 7 bases and J lost 10 bases. The germline CDR1 and CDR2 sequences are SNHLY and FYNNEI. Full variable domain (rest looked up from reference TRBV2 and TRBJ1-3): EPEVTQTPSHQVTQMGQEVILRCVPISNHLYFYWYRQILGQKVEFLVSFYNNEISEKSEIFDDQFSVERPDGSNFTLKIRSTKLEDSAMYFCASTDRVGTIYFGEGSWLTVV.

This clonotype appeared many times. This chain links TRBV28 with TRBJ2-5; 9 positions match TRBD1. This CDR3 has 14 amino acids. CDR1 and CDR2 from the germline V gene are MDHEN and SYDVKM. V gave up 4 bases and J gave up 5 bases; unmatched junction bases: 5. The CDR3 DNA is TGTGCCAGCAGTTCCGCGGGACAGGGCGAGACCCAGTACTTC. It translates to CASSSAGQGETQYF.

This clonotype was counted at least ten times. This chain links TRBV15 with TRBJ1-5; 11 nucleotides line up with TRBD1. V gave up 1 base and J gave up 7 bases; unmatched junction bases: 3. Germline V gives CDR1 LNHNV, CDR2 YYDKDF (reference sequence). This CDR3 has 15 residues. The CDR3, as DNA: TGTGCCACCAGCAGAGCCGGGACAGGGGGGCAGCCCCAGCATTTT. It encodes CATSRAGTGGQPQHF. The full variable domain, with the rest looked up from reference TRBV15 and TRBJ1-5, is DAMVIQNPRYQVTQFGKPVTLSCSQTLNHNVMYWYQQKSSQAPKLLFHYYDKDFNNEADTPDNFQSRRPNTSFCFLDIRSPGLGDTAMYLCATSRAGTGGQPQHFGDGTRLSIL.

In its sample, this clonotype was seen many times. The chain uses TRBV28 and TRBJ1-4; 7 nucleotides line up with TRBD1. The trim removed 3 bases at V and 4 bases at J, leaving 5 bases unmatched. Germline V gene lookup returns CDR1 MDHEN and CDR2 SYDVKM. The CDR3 is made up of 15 amino acids. CDR3 in amino acids: CASSFADRVNEKLFF. For the CDR3, the DNA is TGTGCCAGCAGTTTTGCCGACAGGGTTAATGAAAAACTGTTTTTT.

This clonotype was observed at least ten times. The rearrangement uses TRBV6-5 and TRBJ2-3, with TRBD2 as a possible D gene (6 bases). The CDR3 runs to 15 residues. With 2 bases removed from V and 0 bases from J, the gap between germline ends came to 9 bases. Germline CDR1 reads MNHEY; CDR2 reads SVGAGI. The CDR3 protein is CASSYGGTSTDTQYF. The CDR3 DNA reads TGTGCCAGCAGTTACGGCGGGACTAGCACAGATACGCAGTATTTT.

This clonotype came up many times. CDR3 sequence (DNA): TGTGCCAGCAGCCCGGACAGGGGACAGCCCCAGCATTTT. Amino acids: CASSPDRGQPQHF. The chain carries TRBV7-9 and TRBJ1-5; TRBD1 matches at 9 bases. Germline V lookup: CDR1 SEHNR, CDR2 FQNEAQ (reference sequence). The CDR3 contains 13 residues. Trimming took 5 bases from V and 7 from J; bases not matched to a gene: 3.

The sample holds many counts of this clonotype. This rearrangement joins TRBV29-1 to TRBJ2-1, with 9 nucleotides matching TRBD1. Per the germline V gene, CDR1 is SQVTM and CDR2 is ANQGSEA. Germline trimming cut 5 bases from V and 7 bases from J; bases unmatched to any gene: 12. The length of the CDR3 is 15 residues. CDR3 sequence: CSVLPGQGDGNEQFF. CDR3 sequence (DNA): TGCAGCGTTTTACCGGGACAGGGAGACGGGAATGAGCAGTTCTTC.

CDR3 nucleotide sequence: TGCAGCGTTCGTCAGGGGCTTAGAGATACGCAGTATTTT. It specifies CSVRQGLRDTQYF. The chain employs TRBV29-1 and TRBJ2-3, with D tentatively TRBD1 (6 bases). The CDR3 totals 13 residues. Between the trimmed V and J ends, which lost 5 bases and 5 bases, there was a span of 14 bases. CDR1 SQVTM and CDR2 ANQGSEA come from the germline V gene.

The chain carries TRBV19 and TRBJ2-1; D uncertain. Germline lookup yields CDR1 LNHDA and CDR2 SQIVND (reference sequence). V lost 7 bases, J lost 5 bases, and 9 bases lay in between. The CDR3 consists of 12 residues. CDR3 in amino acids: CASKPGNNEQFF. CDR3 bases: TGTGCCAGTAAACCAGGCAACAATGAGCAGTTCTTC.

This clonotype was observed a few times. A much larger clone lies a single base off, so this may be a read error. The chain links TRBV11-2 to TRBJ2-5, with 7 bases fitting TRBD1. Trimming removed 3 bases from V and 0 bases from J; junction bases left unmatched: 4. Germline values: CDR1 SGHAT, CDR2 FQNNGV. The CDR3 is made up of 15 amino acids. In DNA form, the CDR3 reads TGTGCCAGCAGCTTTGACAGGGTGCACCAAGAGACCCAGTACTTC. Amino acids: CASSFDRVHQETQYF.

The rearrangement links TRBV7-2 to TRBJ2-1, with 7 positions matching TRBD2. Germline CDR1 and CDR2: SGHTA and FQGNSA. V gave up 5 bases and J gave up 7 bases; unmatched junction bases: 11. This CDR3 has 15 amino acids. The CDR3 loop is CASSLRGTLGNEQFF. The CDR3 DNA reads as TGTGCCAGCAGCCTGCGGGGGACCCTGGGGAATGAGCAGTTCTTC.

About this clonotype: A junction end diverges from the germline sequence, so it may reflect a read error. The J gene is TRBJ1-1, the V gene TRBV19; TRBD1 is a possible D gene (5 bases). Germline CDR1 and CDR2: LNHDA and SQIVND (reference sequence). The CDR3 consists of 14 residues. As DNA, the CDR3 is TGTGCCAGTAGTATTGGGGGGGGGAACAATGAAGCTTTCTTT. This translates into CASSIGGGNNEAFF. The full variable domain, in which reference TRBV19 and TRBJ1-1 provide the parts outside the CDR3, is DGGITQSPKYLFRKEGQNVTLSCEQNLNHDAMYWYRQDPGQGLRLIYYSQIVNDFQKGDIAEGYSVSREKKESFPLTVTSAQKNPTAFYLCASSIGGGNNEAFFGQGTRLTVV.

This clonotype was seen at least ten times. The rearrangement joins TRBV6-1 to TRBJ1-5; D gene uncertain. The V and J ends lost 3 bases and 6 bases respectively, with 15 bases between them. Germline-derived CDR1 and CDR2 are MNHNS and SASEGT. This CDR3 has 15 residues. In DNA, the CDR3 is TGTGCCAGCAGTGAGGAGGGTAGAGTGCGTCAGCCCCAGCATTTT. This codes for CASSEEGRVRQPQHF.

At least ten counts were recorded for this clonotype. The rearrangement links TRBV14 to TRBJ1-1, with TRBD1 matching 9 bases. The CDR3 sequence is 16 residues long. Trimming cost V 3 bases and J 4 bases; bases outside gene matches: 9. CDR1 and CDR2 (germline): SGHDN, FVKESK. DNA of the CDR3: TGTGCCAGCAGCCATCGCACCGGGACAGGGATCACTGAAGCTTTCTTT. Translated, it gives CASSHRTGTGITEAFF.

Worth noting for this clonotype: At one end, the junction sequence differs from germline, possibly due to a read error. The genes are TRBV12-3 or TRBV12-4 and TRBJ1-3, with TRBD1 matching over 9 bases. CDR3 size: 16 residues. CDR3 in amino acids: CASSLAGTGTGNTIYF. The CDR3 region has the DNA TGTGCCAGCAGTCTAGCCGGGACAGGGACTGGAAACACCATATATTTT.

This clonotype has ten or more counts. The genes are TRBV24-1 and TRBJ2-3; the D is unclear. V shed 9 bases and J shed 0 bases, with 9 bases lying between them. Per germline, CDR1 KGHDR and CDR2 SFDVKD. The CDR3 length is 13 residues. This CDR3 is CATLEPSTDTQYF. In nucleotides, the CDR3 is TGTGCCACCCTGGAGCCTAGCACAGATACGCAGTATTTT.